This T cell receptor (beta chain) came from a study of CD8 T cells in Susac syndrome. FACS was used to enrich TEMRA cells, whereas the CD8+ and CD4+ T cells were obtained by negative isolation. RNA was extracted with the RNeasy kit, and a quantity of about 0.45 to 1 ug was reverse transcribed using random hexamers. TCR beta CDR3 was amplified by immunoSEQ covering 54 Vbeta and 13 Jbeta. TCRdb called the immunoSEQ multiplex PCR reads again in MiXCR, with one record for every CDR3 protein. The sample yields approximately 160,000 distinct CDR3 sequences, around 93% seen once. The V and J ends lost 2 bases and 8 bases, in that order; junction bases with no gene match: 5. There are 14 residues in the CDR3. Germline V gene sequence: CDR1 MNHNY, CDR2 SVGAGI (reference sequence). This clonotype was recorded a few times. Its antigen is still unknown. General study points: In its TCR sequencing and HLA analysis, the study acknowledged that the number of individuals was relatively small.

The clonotype originates from a human donor with multiple sclerosis. The sequencing sample was made of CD4+ T cells from PBMCs. This sequence joins TRBV6-6 and TRBJ1-4, with 7 nucleotides matching TRBD1. The DNA of the CDR3 is TGTGCCAGCAGTTACCAGACAGGGAAAGAAAAACTGTTTTTT. Protein: CASSYQTGKEKLFF.